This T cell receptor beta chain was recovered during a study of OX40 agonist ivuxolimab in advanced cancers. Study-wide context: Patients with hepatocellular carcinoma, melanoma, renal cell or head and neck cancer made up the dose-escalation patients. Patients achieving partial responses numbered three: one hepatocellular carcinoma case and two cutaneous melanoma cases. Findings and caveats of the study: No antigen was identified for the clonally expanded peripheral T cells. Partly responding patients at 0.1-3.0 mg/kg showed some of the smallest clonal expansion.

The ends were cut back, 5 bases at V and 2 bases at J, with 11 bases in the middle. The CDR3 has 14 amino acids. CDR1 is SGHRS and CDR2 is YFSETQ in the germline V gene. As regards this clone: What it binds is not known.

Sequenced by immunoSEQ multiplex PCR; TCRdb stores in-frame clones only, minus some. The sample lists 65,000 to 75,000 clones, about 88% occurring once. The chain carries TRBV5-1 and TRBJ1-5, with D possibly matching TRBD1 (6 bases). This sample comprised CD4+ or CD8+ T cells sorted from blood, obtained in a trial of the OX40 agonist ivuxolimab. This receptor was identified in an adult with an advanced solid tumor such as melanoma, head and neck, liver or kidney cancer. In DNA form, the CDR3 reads TGCGCCAGCAGAATGGACAGCGGCAATCAGCCCCAGCATTTT. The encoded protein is CASRMDSGNQPQHF.